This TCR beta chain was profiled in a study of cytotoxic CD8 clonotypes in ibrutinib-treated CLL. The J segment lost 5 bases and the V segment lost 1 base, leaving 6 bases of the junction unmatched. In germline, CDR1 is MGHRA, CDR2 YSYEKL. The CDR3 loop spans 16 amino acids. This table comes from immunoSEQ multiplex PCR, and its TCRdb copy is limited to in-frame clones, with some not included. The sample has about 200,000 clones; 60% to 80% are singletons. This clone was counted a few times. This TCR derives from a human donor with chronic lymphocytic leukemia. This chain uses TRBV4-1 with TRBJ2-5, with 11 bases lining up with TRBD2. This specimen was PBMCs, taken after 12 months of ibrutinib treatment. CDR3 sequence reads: CASSQVSSGREETQYF. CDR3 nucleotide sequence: TGCGCCAGCAGCCAAGTTAGTAGCGGGAGGGAGGAGACCCAGTACTTC.